The source of this T cell receptor (beta chain) is a study of shared clonotypes between healthy human individuals. Study-wide results and caveats: The study drew on few donors, limiting represented genetic and exposure-history diversity. Among four donors, approximately 5% of naive CD4 clonotypes were found in common.

Sequenced by immunoSEQ multiplex PCR; TCRdb stores in-frame clones only, minus some. The sample shows roughly 2.5 million clones, approximately 92% of them seen only once. For this clone: What it binds is unknown.

Material: naive CD4+ T cells sorted from blood. Stated subset: CD45RA+ positively selected. The receptor's source is a man between 18 and 29 years old in good health.

CDR3 protein: CASSLSRDLETQYF. CDR3 bases: TGTGCCAGCAGCTTATCGCGTGATTTAGAGACCCAGTACTTC. This chain joins TRBV7-2 and TRBJ2-5; D gene uncertain. Germline values: CDR1 SGHTA, CDR2 FQGNSA. This CDR3 is 14 amino acids long. The V end lost 2 bases, the J end lost 4 bases, and 11 bases lay between the germline ends.